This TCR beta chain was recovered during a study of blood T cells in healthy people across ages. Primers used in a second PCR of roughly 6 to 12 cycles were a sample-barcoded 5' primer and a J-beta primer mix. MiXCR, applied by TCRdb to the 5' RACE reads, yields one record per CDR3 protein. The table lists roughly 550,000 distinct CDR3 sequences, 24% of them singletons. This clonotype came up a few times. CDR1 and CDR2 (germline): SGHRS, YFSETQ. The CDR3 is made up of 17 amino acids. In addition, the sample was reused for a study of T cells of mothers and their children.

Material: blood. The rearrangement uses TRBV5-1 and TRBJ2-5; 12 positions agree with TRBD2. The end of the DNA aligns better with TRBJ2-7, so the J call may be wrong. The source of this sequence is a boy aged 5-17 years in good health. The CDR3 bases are TGCGCCAGCAGCTTGGCCCGGACTAGCGGGATTCCCTACGAGCAGTACTTC. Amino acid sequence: CASSLARTSGIPYEQYF.